Each of the 32 T cell receptor beta chains below was sequenced from the same sample in a study of blood T cell repertoires in COVID-19 (dated by TCRdb to the early 2020s). The library was built by means of the immunoSEQ multiplex PCR assay. TCRdb took this table from immuneACCESS and kept in-frame rearrangements with V and J called. Such tables lack part of the clones; where checked against another copy, unresolved V genes explain under half of the gap, and the rest is unexplained. This sample holds roughly 80,000 clones; 84% were observed only once. The top ten hold 3.5% of the sample. The material sequenced was peripheral blood. All receptors derive from a man aged 45-65 years with acute or convalescent COVID-19.

This clone was counted once. The chain combines TRBV12-3 or TRBV12-4 with TRBJ1-1; D gene ambiguous. V dropped 3 bases and J dropped 0 bases, with 5 bases sitting between them. The CDR3 length is 13 residues. The CDR3 bases are TGTGCCAGCAGTTTTTCTATGAACACTGAAGCTTTCTTT. The encoded protein is CASSFSMNTEAFF.

The table lists this clone with a count of one. V is TRBV6-5 and J is TRBJ2-5; possible D gene TRBD2, 6 bases. The CDR3 extends over 12 amino acids. Germline CDR1 is MNHEY and CDR2 is SVGAGI. V lost 6 bases and J 10 bases, leaving 15 bases between the germline ends. DNA of the CDR3: TGTGCCAGCAGCCCAGGGAGGTCCGGCCAGTACTTC. Its protein product is CASSPGRSGQYF.

This chain joins TRBV12-3 or TRBV12-4 and TRBJ2-5; the D is unclear. CDR3 size: 12 residues. V dropped 0 bases and J dropped 7 bases, with 6 bases sitting between them. CDR3 sequence: CASSLALRTQYF. DNA of the CDR3: TGTGCCAGCAGTTTAGCTTTGCGGACCCAGTACTTC.

The chain uses TRBV28 and TRBJ1-5; no firm D call. The V and J ends lost 2 bases and 4 bases respectively, with 3 bases between them. The CDR3 is made up of 12 amino acids. CDR1 is MDHEN and CDR2 is SYDVKM in the germline V gene. CDR3 sequence: CASSLQNQPQHF. The CDR3 DNA sequence: TGTGCCAGCAGTTTACAGAATCAGCCCCAGCATTTT.

The gene calls are TRBV7-2 and TRBJ1-5; TRBD1 might be the D (5 bases). The length of the CDR3 is 14 residues. The germline CDR1 and CDR2 sequences are SGHTA and FQGNSA. The V end lost 1 base, the J end lost 6 bases, and 10 bases lay between the germline ends. The CDR3 DNA sequence: TGTGCCAGCAGCTTAGGGCAGGGCCCTCAGCCCCAGCATTTT. Its translation: CASSLGQGPQPQHF.

The chain employs TRBV28 and TRBJ1-6; 8 bases map to TRBD1. Germline CDR1 is MDHEN and CDR2 is SYDVKM. The CDR3 spans 17 residues. V trimming: 6 bases; J trimming: 8 bases; junction bases outside the gene matches: 15. The CDR3 region has the DNA TGTGCCAGCAGACAAAGACCTCCGGGACAGGCCTATTCACCCCTCCACTTT. As protein: CASRQRPPGQAYSPLHF. Full variable domain (remainder filled in from reference TRBV28 and TRBJ1-6): DVKVTQSSRYLVKRTGEKVFLECVQDMDHENMFWYRQDPGLGLRLIYFSYDVKMKEKGDIPEGYSVSREKKERFSLILESASTNQTSMYLCASRQRPPGQAYSPLHFGNGTRLTVT.

The chain uses TRBV9 and TRBJ2-3, with a tentative D call TRBD1 (6 bases). This CDR3 spans 13 amino acids. V lost 3 bases to trimming and J lost 3 bases, with 8 bases between them. In germline, CDR1 is SGDLS, CDR2 YYNGEE. The CDR3 coding sequence is TGTGCCAGCAGCGCAACAGGGACAGATACGCAGTATTTT. Translating gives CASSATGTDTQYF.

The rearrangement links TRBV5-5 to TRBJ2-7; tentative D call: TRBD1 (5 bases). This CDR3 spans 14 amino acids. V dropped 0 bases and J dropped 4 bases, with 11 bases sitting between them. Germline-derived CDR1 and CDR2 are SGHKS and YYEKEE (reference sequence). The CDR3 sequence: CASSLGTGRYEQYF. As DNA, the CDR3 is TGTGCCAGCAGCTTGGGAACAGGCCGGTACGAGCAGTACTTC.

The chain uses TRBV10-3 and TRBJ2-1; D remains ambiguous. The CDR3 runs 16 residues. V shed 3 bases and J shed 1 base, with 13 bases lying between them. Germline V lookup: CDR1 ENHRY, CDR2 SYGVKD. In DNA form, the CDR3 reads TGTGCCATCAGTGACGTGCTCGGCGGTTCCTACAATGAGCAGTTCTTC. Residues: CAISDVLGGSYNEQFF.

The chain has TRBV11-2 and TRBJ2-5, with a weak D call TRBD2 (5 bases). This CDR3 contains 13 residues. Germline CDR1 is SGHAT and CDR2 is FQNNGV. Trimming pared 1 base from V and 4 bases from J, leaving 7 bases between. CDR3 region: CASSLGGRETQYF. The CDR3 region has the DNA TGTGCCAGCAGCTTAGGTGGGAGAGAGACCCAGTACTTC.

V is TRBV11-2 and J is TRBJ2-7, with 9 bases matching TRBD2. V lost 7 bases to trimming and J lost 6 bases; unmatched junction nucleotides: 13. The germline V gene encodes CDR1 SGHAT and CDR2 FQNNGV. The CDR3 is made up of 15 amino acids. The CDR3 sequence: CASTAPVSGSTEQYF. The DNA for the CDR3 is TGTGCCAGCACCGCACCGGTTAGCGGGAGTACCGAGCAGTACTTC.

This clone has a handful of counts. This chain links TRBV7-2 with TRBJ1-5, with a weak D call TRBD1 (5 bases). This CDR3 is 15 amino acids long. V was pared by 4 bases and J by 3 bases, with 13 bases between. Looked up from germline, CDR1 is SGHTA and CDR2 is FQGNSA. The CDR3 sequence is CASSSMGQLNQPQHF. CDR3 sequence (DNA): TGTGCCAGCAGCTCCATGGGGCAGCTCAATCAGCCCCAGCATTTT.

The rearrangement uses TRBV19 and TRBJ1-2; D not certain. Looked up from germline, CDR1 is LNHDA and CDR2 is SQIVND (reference sequence). V was pared by 0 bases and J by 3 bases, with 8 bases between. CDR3 size: 14 residues. The CDR3 coding sequence is TGTGCCAGTAGTATAGATCTATTGGACTATGGCTACACCTTC. Its translation is CASSIDLLDYGYTF.

This clone was recorded once. V usage is TRBV19 and J usage is TRBJ1-5; D is undetermined. Trimming removed 7 bases at V and 7 bases at J, with 14 bases between. This CDR3 comprises 13 residues. Looked up from germline, CDR1 is LNHDA and CDR2 is SQIVND (reference sequence). The chain's CDR3 is CASNEGSGQPQHF. CDR3 in DNA: TGTGCCAGTAATGAAGGGTCGGGACAGCCCCAGCATTTT.

This chain joins TRBV12-5 and TRBJ2-7; 7 nucleotides align to TRBD2. The CDR3 runs 13 residues. Germline CDR1 LGHNT, CDR2 FRNRAP. The V gene end was trimmed by 5 bases and the J gene end by 5 bases; junction bases not matched to a gene: 6. The CDR3 DNA reads as TGTGCTAGTGGTCGGTCAGCGGGGAACGAGCAGTACTTC. Translation gives CASGRSAGNEQYF. The full variable domain, completed using reference TRBV12-5 and TRBJ2-7, is DARVTQTPRHKVTEMGQEVTMRCQPILGHNTVFWYRQTMMQGLELLAYFRNRAPLDDSGMPKDRFSAEMPDATLATLKIQPSEPRDSAVYFCASGRSAGNEQYFGPGTRLTVT.

This clone was picked up a small number of times. V gene TRBV7-9 combines with J gene TRBJ1-2; no clear D gene. The V end lost 7 bases, the J end lost 0 bases, and 12 bases lay between the germline ends. Germline V gene sequence: CDR1 SEHNR, CDR2 FQNEAQ (reference sequence). CDR3 length: 14 amino acids. CDR3 sequence reads: CASNLDGPNYGYTF. The CDR3 nucleotides are TGTGCCAGCAACCTAGACGGCCCTAACTATGGCTACACCTTC.

The chain employs TRBV18 and TRBJ2-5; TRBD2 aligns across 13 bases. V trimming: 4 bases; J trimming: 5 bases; junction bases outside the gene matches: 7. Per germline, CDR1 KGHSH and CDR2 LQKENI. CDR3 size: 16 residues. In DNA form, the CDR3 reads TGTGCCAGCTCACGACTAGCGGGGGGCCGGCGGGAGACCCAGTACTTC. It specifies CASSRLAGGRRETQYF.

The chain combines TRBV29-1 with TRBJ2-3; no clear D gene. This CDR3 has 12 residues. V gave up 7 bases and J gave up 6 bases, with 14 bases separating them. The germline V gene encodes CDR1 SQVTM and CDR2 ANQGSEA. The chain's CDR3 is CSAFGSGDTQYF. As DNA, the CDR3 is TGCAGCGCTTTCGGGTCGGGTGATACGCAGTATTTT.

This chain connects TRBV18 to TRBJ2-6; 8 nucleotides align to TRBD1. The CDR3 consists of 16 residues. The germline CDR1 and CDR2 sequences are KGHSH and LQKENI. The trim removed 4 bases at V and 2 bases at J, leaving 4 bases unmatched. CDR3 in DNA: TGTGCCAGCTCACGAGAACAGGGGGCTGGGGCCAACGTCCTGACTTTC. This translates into CASSREQGAGANVLTF. The variable domain in full, completed from reference TRBV18 and TRBJ2-6, reads NAGVMQNPRHLVRRRGQEARLRCSPMKGHSHVYWYRQLPEEGLKFMVYLQKENIIDESGMPKERFSAEFPKEGPSILRIQQVVRGDSAAYFCASSREQGAGANVLTFGAGSRLTVL.

This clone came up once. CDR3 amino acids: CASSQAGETQYF. As DNA, the CDR3 is TGTGCCAGCAGCCAAGCGGGGGAGACCCAGTACTTC. The chain employs TRBV16 and TRBJ2-5; perhaps TRBD2 as D (6 bases). Looked up from germline, CDR1 is KGHSY and CDR2 is FQNENV. The CDR3 has 12 residues. Trimming shortened V by 2 bases and J by 5 bases, and 6 bases separated the two germline ends. Full variable domain (missing parts from reference TRBV16 and TRBJ2-5): GEEVAQTPKHLVRGEGQKAKLYCAPIKGHSYVFWYQQVLKNEFKFLISFQNENVFDETGMPKERFSAKCLPNSPCSLEIQATKLEDSAVYFCASSQAGETQYFGPGTRLLVL.

The chain combines TRBV5-4 with TRBJ1-1; possibly TRBD1 for D (5 bases). Germline V gives CDR1 SGHNT, CDR2 YYREEE (reference sequence). The CDR3 totals 16 residues. V lost 5 bases, J lost 7 bases, and 24 bases lay in between. For the CDR3, the DNA is TGTGCCAGCAGGACTGGCGGAGGGGCCAAGTCGGGTGAAGCTTTCTTT. This encodes CASRTGGGAKSGEAFF.

The rearrangement links TRBV2 to TRBJ2-3; the D gene is possibly TRBD2 (6 bases). CDR1 and CDR2 from the germline V gene are SNHLY and FYNNEI. V was pared by 4 bases and J by 4 bases, with 12 bases between. This CDR3 spans 14 amino acids. CDR3 nucleotide sequence: TGTGCCAGCAGTGTGGGGGGAGAGGCAGATACGCAGTATTTT. It codes for CASSVGGEADTQYF. The full variable domain, rest sourced from reference TRBV2 and TRBJ2-3, is EPEVTQTPSHQVTQMGQEVILRCVPISNHLYFYWYRQILGQKVEFLVSFYNNEISEKSEIFDDQFSVERPDGSNFTLKIRSTKLEDSAMYFCASSVGGEADTQYFGPGTRLTVL.

V usage is TRBV2 and J usage is TRBJ2-5; TRBD2 agrees at 14 bases. CDR1 is SNHLY, CDR2 FYNNEI, per germline. V was pared by 6 bases and J by 0 bases, with 6 bases of the junction left unmatched. This CDR3 spans 17 amino acids. The CDR3 loop reads CASSGTSGGKYQETQYF. The CDR3 DNA is TGTGCCAGCAGCGGGACTAGCGGGGGAAAGTACCAAGAGACCCAGTACTTC.

The genes are TRBV2 and TRBJ1-2, with TRBD1 identical over 7 bases. CDR1 SNHLY and CDR2 FYNNEI come from the germline V gene. V lost 6 bases, J lost 6 bases, and 10 bases stayed unmatched. The CDR3 has 14 amino acids. The DNA for the CDR3 is TGTGCCAGCAGGATAGGACAGGTTATGAATGGCTACACCTTC. Translating gives CASRIGQVMNGYTF.

This chain joins TRBV6-2 or TRBV6-3 and TRBJ2-1; TRBD2 aligns across 9 bases. The junction had 9 bases not matched to a gene; V was cut back by 4 bases and J by 5 bases. Germline V lookup: CDR1 MNHEY, CDR2 SVGEGT. The CDR3 length is 16 residues. CDR3: CASSSFSGRRNNEQFF. The CDR3 DNA is TGTGCCAGCAGTTCATTTAGCGGGAGAAGGAACAATGAGCAGTTCTTC.

The rearrangement links TRBV5-1 to TRBJ2-3, with D possibly matching TRBD2 (6 bases). This CDR3 is 15 amino acids long. Trimming shortened V by 5 bases and J by 2 bases, and 15 bases separated the two germline ends. Germline CDR1 is SGHRS and CDR2 is YFSETQ. The CDR3 bases are TGCGCCAGCAGTATCGGGAGTTTCGTCACAGATACGCAGTATTTT. It translates to CASSIGSFVTDTQYF.

The chain links TRBV11-2 to TRBJ1-5; 7 bases are a match to TRBD1. Per germline, CDR1 SGHAT and CDR2 FQNNGV. Trimming took 5 bases from V and 3 from J; bases not matched to a gene: 4. The CDR3 contains 14 residues. CDR3 sequence reads: CASSRGQTNQPQHF. The CDR3 DNA reads TGTGCCAGCAGCCGGGGACAGACCAATCAGCCCCAGCATTTT.

A single count supports this clone. The chain has TRBV2 and TRBJ2-7; D is unresolved. V lost 3 bases and J lost 0, with 9 bases in between. CDR3 length equals 14 residues. Germline V gene data show CDR1 as SNHLY and CDR2 as FYNNEI. DNA of the CDR3: TGTGCCAGCAGTGAGGTTAACTCCTCCTACGAGCAGTACTTC. Protein sequence: CASSEVNSSYEQYF. Complete variable domain (other parts from reference TRBV2 and TRBJ2-7): EPEVTQTPSHQVTQMGQEVILRCVPISNHLYFYWYRQILGQKVEFLVSFYNNEISEKSEIFDDQFSVERPDGSNFTLKIRSTKLEDSAMYFCASSEVNSSYEQYFGPGTRLTVT.

In its sample, this clone was seen once. The rearrangement joins TRBV3-1 (or the pseudogene TRBV3-2) to TRBJ2-3; the match to TRBD2 covers 8 bases. Germline-derived CDR1 and CDR2 are LGHDT and YNNKEL (reference sequence). After removal of 4 bases from V and 5 bases from J, the junction contained 8 bases not matched to a gene. The length of the CDR3 is 15 residues. The CDR3 loop reads CASSPGTRSVDTQYF. In DNA form, the CDR3 reads TGTGCCAGCAGCCCAGGGACTAGGAGTGTAGATACGCAGTATTTT.

The chain joins TRBV27 to TRBJ1-1; 11 nucleotides line up with TRBD1. Germline V CDR1 and CDR2: MNHEY, SMNVEV (reference sequence). This CDR3 has 15 amino acids. Trimming removed 5 bases from V and 4 bases from J; junction bases left unmatched: 6. The chain's CDR3 is CASSPGQGAGTEAFF. CDR3 bases: TGTGCCAGCAGTCCCGGACAGGGGGCAGGCACTGAAGCTTTCTTT.

This clone has only one observation. The V call is TRBV7-9, the J call TRBJ1-2; TRBD1 is a possible D gene (5 bases). Looked up from germline, CDR1 is SEHNR and CDR2 is FQNEAQ (reference sequence). Trimming shortened V by 1 base and J by 8 bases, and 11 bases separated the two germline ends. The CDR3 runs to 13 residues. CDR3 nucleotide sequence: TGTGCCAGCAGCTTAGGAGAGTGGGGCGGCTACACCTTC. Its translation is CASSLGEWGGYTF. The entire variable domain, with the rest obtained from reference TRBV7-9 and TRBJ1-2, is as follows: DTGVSQNPRHKITKRGQNVTFRCDPISEHNRLYWYRQTLGQGPEFLTYFQNEAQLEKSRLLSDRFSAERPKGSFSTLEIQRTEQGDSAMYLCASSLGEWGGYTFGSGTRLTVV.

This clone was recorded only once. The V call is TRBV30, the J call TRBJ1-2, with 9 bases aligning to TRBD1. CDR1 and CDR2 (germline): GTSNPN, SVGIG (reference sequence). J was trimmed by 2 bases and V by 3 bases; bases with no gene match: 10. This CDR3 spans 16 amino acids. CDR3 amino acids: CAWSRDRAISNYGYTF. The CDR3 region has the DNA TGTGCCTGGAGCCGGGACAGGGCTATCTCAAACTATGGCTACACCTTC. Filled out from reference TRBV30 and TRBJ1-2, the complete variable domain reads SQTIHQWPATLVQPVGSPLSLECTVEGTSNPNLYWYRQAAGRGLQLLFYSVGIGQISSEVPQNLSASRPQDRQFILSSKKLLLSDSGFYLCAWSRDRAISNYGYTFGSGTRLTVV.